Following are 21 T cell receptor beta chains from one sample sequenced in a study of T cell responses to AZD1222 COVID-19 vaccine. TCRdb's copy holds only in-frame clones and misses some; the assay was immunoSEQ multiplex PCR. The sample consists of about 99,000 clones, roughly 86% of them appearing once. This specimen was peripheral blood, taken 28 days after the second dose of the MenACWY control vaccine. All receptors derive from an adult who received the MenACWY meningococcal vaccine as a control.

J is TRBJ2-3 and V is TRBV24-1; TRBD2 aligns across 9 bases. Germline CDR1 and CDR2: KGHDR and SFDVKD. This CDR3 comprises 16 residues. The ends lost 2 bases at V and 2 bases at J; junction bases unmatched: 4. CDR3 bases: TGTGCCACCAGTGATTCCAAGCGGGGGGCCACAGATACGCAGTATTTT. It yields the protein CATSDSKRGATDTQYF.

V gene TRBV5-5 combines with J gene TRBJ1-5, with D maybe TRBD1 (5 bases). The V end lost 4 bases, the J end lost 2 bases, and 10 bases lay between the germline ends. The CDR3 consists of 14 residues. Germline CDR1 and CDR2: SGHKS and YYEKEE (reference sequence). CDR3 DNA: TGTGCCAGCAGCGAGGTGGGGGGCAATCAGCCCCAGCATTTT. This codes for CASSEVGGNQPQHF.

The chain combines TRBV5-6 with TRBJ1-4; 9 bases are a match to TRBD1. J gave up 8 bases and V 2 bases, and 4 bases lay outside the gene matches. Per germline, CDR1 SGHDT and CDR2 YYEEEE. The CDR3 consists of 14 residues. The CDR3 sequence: CASSLGGTGEKLFF. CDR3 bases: TGTGCCAGCAGCTTAGGAGGGACAGGGGAAAAACTGTTTTTT.

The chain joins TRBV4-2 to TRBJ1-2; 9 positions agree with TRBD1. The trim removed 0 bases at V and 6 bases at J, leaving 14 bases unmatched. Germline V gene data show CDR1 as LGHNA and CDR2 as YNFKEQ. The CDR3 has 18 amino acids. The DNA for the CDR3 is TGTGCCAGCAGCCAAGATTGGACAGGGGAAGGGGAGCTAGATGGCTACACCTTC. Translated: CASSQDWTGEGELDGYTF.

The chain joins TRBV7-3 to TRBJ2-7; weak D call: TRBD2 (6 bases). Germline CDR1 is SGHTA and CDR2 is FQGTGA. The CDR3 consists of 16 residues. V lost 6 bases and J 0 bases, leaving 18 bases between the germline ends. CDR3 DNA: TGTGCCAGCAGGTATGGGACTCAGGAGTACTCCTACGAGCAGTACTTC. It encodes CASRYGTQEYSYEQYF.

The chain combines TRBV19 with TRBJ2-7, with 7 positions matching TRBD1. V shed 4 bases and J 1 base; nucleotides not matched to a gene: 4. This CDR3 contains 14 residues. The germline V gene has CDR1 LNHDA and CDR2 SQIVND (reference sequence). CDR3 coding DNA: TGTGCCAGTAGTACACAGGGGAGATCCTACGAGCAGTACTTC. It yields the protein CASSTQGRSYEQYF.

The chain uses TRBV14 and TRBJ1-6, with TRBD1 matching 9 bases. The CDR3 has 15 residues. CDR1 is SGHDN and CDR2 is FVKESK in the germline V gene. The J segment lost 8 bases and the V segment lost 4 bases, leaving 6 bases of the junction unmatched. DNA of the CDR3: TGTGCCAGCAGCCCCCGGGACAGGGTTTATTCACCCCTCCACTTT. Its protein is CASSPRDRVYSPLHF.

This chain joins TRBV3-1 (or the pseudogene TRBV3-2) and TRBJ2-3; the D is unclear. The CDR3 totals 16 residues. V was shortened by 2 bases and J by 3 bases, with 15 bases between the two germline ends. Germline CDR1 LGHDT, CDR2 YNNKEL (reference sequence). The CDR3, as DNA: TGTGCCAGCAGCCAACGAGGAACCCAGAGAACAGATACGCAGTATTTT. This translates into CASSQRGTQRTDTQYF.

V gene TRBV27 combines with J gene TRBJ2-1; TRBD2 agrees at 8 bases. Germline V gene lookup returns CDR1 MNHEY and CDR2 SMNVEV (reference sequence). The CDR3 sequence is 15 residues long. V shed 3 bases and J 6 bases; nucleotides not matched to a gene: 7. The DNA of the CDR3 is TGTGCCAGCAGTTTTCGGCGGGGGGCGGGCAATGAGCAGTTCTTC. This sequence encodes CASSFRRGAGNEQFF.

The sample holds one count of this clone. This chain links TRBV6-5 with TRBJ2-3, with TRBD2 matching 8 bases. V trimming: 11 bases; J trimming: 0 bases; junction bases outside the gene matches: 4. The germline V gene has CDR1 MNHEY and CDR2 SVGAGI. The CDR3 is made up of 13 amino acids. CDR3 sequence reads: CACGGGSTDTQYF. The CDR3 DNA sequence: TGTGCCTGCGGCGGGGGGAGCACAGATACGCAGTATTTT.

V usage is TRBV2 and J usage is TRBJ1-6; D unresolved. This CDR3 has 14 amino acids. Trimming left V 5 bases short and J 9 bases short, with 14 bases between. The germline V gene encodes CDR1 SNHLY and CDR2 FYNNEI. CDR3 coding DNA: TGTGCCAGCAGTTCTGATCCCCCCGGTTCACCCCTCCACTTT. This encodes CASSSDPPGSPLHF. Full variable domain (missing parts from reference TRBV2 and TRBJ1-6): EPEVTQTPSHQVTQMGQEVILRCVPISNHLYFYWYRQILGQKVEFLVSFYNNEISEKSEIFDDQFSVERPDGSNFTLKIRSTKLEDSAMYFCASSSDPPGSPLHFGNGTRLTVT.

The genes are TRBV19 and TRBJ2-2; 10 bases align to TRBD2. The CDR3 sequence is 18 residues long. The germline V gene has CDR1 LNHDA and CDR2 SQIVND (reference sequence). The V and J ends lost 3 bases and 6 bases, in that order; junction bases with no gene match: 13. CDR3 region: CASSMAPSSGGWPGELFF. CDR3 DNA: TGTGCCAGTAGTATGGCCCCTTCTAGCGGGGGCTGGCCCGGGGAGCTGTTTTTT.

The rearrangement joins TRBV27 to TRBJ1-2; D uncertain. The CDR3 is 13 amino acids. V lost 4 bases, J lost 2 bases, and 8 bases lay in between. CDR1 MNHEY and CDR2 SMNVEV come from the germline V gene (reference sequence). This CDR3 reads CASSSAGNYGYTF. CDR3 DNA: TGTGCCAGCAGTTCGGCGGGGAACTATGGCTACACCTTC.

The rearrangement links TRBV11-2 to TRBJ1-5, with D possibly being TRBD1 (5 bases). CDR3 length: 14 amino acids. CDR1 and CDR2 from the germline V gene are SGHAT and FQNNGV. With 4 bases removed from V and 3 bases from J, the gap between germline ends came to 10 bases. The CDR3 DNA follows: TGTGCCAGCAGCTCGGGACGTTTCAATCAGCCCCAGCATTTT. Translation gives CASSSGRFNQPQHF.

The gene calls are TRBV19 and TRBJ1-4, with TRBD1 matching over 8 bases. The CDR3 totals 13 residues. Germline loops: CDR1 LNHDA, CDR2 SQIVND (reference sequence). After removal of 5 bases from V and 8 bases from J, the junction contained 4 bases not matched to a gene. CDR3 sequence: CASSGTGNEKLFF. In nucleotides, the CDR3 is TGTGCCAGTAGTGGGACAGGAAACGAAAAACTGTTTTTT.

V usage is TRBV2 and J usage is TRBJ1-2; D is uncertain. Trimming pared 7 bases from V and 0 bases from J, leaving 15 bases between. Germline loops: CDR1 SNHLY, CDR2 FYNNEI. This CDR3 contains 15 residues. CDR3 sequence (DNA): TGTGCCAGCACTCGCTCCCCGGTGTCTAACTATGGCTACACCTTC. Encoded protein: CASTRSPVSNYGYTF.

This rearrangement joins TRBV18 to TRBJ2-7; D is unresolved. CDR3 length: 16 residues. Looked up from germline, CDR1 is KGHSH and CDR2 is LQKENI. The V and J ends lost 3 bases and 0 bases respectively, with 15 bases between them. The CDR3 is CASSPRSMVGSYEQYF. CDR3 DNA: TGTGCCAGCTCACCCCGGAGTATGGTGGGCTCCTACGAGCAGTACTTC.

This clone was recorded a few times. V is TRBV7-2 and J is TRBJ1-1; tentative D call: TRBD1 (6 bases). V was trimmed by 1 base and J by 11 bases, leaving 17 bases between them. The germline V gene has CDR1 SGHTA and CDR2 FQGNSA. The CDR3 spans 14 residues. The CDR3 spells CASSLGQRGGRAFF. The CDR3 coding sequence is TGTGCCAGCAGCTTAGGCCAAAGGGGGGGAAGGGCTTTCTTT.

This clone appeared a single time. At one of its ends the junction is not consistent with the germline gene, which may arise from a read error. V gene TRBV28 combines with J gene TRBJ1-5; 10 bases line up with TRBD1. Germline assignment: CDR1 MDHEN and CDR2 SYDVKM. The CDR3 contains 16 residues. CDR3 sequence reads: CACRTGGDYSNQPQHF. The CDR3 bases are TGTGCCTGCAGGACAGGGGGGGACTATAGCAATCAGCCCCAGCATTTT.

The CDR3 region has the DNA TGTGCCAGCAGCCCGACCGGACAGGGACTCTATGGCTACACCTTC. This codes for CASSPTGQGLYGYTF. The gene calls are TRBV11-2 and TRBJ1-2, with 8 bases lining up with TRBD1. This CDR3 comprises 15 residues. The junction had 9 bases not matched to a gene; V was cut back by 5 bases and J by 4 bases. Germline CDR1 reads SGHAT; CDR2 reads FQNNGV.

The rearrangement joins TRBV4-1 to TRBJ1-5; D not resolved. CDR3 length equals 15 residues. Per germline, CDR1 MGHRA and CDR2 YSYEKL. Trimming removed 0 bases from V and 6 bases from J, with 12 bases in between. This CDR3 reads CASSQELSGPQPQHF. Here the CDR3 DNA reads TGCGCCAGCAGCCAAGAATTGTCAGGACCTCAGCCCCAGCATTTT.